Sequencing of this T cell receptor beta chain was carried out in a study of naive and memory T cell subsets. Treatment defined: skin biopsy from PPD injection site in Mantoux-positive individual. A UMI-containing oligonucleotide was joined by 3' ligation to the TCR cDNA template. Reverse transcription used DNase-treated unsorted total RNA, aiming for about 1 to 1000 ng. Four PCR rounds used nested alpha and beta constant region primers plus the SP2 primer. TCRdb passed the UMI-ligation and nested PCR reads through MiXCR, listing each CDR3 protein once. The sample lists tens of thousands of distinct CDR3 sequences, 6.7% occurring once. The CDR3 has 17 amino acids. Trimming cost V 2 bases and J 6 bases; bases outside gene matches: 10. Sample share makes this clonotype medium-sized (0.01 to 0.1%).

J is TRBJ2-1 and V is TRBV12-3 or TRBV12-4; 10 nucleotides align to TRBD2. Sequenced material: skin, taken from a tuberculin skin test site. This clonotype was sampled from an adult in good health. The CDR3 region is CASSLWGSSGGSNEQFF. CDR3 coding DNA: TGTGCCAGCAGTTTATGGGGATCTAGCGGGGGAAGCAATGAGCAGTTCTTC.